This TCR beta chain was sequenced in a study of blood T cell repertoires in COVID-19. TCRdb's copy holds only in-frame clones and misses some; the assay was immunoSEQ multiplex PCR. Of fewer than 650,000 clones in the sample, roughly 91% were seen once. The V gene end was trimmed by 4 bases and the J gene end by 6 bases; junction bases not matched to a gene: 7. The CDR3 consists of 14 residues. Germline CDR1 SGHRS, CDR2 YFSETQ. The origin of this receptor is a woman in her forties or fifties with COVID-19, enrolled during active disease. The gene calls are TRBV5-1 and TRBJ2-5; 9 positions agree with TRBD1. The sequencing sample was made of peripheral blood. The CDR3, as DNA: TGCGCCAGCAGCCCAACAGGGGGCGCGCAGACCCAGTACTTC. Protein product: CASSPTGGAQTQYF.